This TCR beta chain was identified during a study of blood T cell repertoires in COVID-19. In the original workflow: For nucleated cells, counts were estimated from reference gene primer amplification. Sequencing was performed with immunoSEQ multiplex PCR; in TCRdb, only in-frame clones are kept and a portion is missing. V, J and clone size are those of that table, while D and trimming were read from the DNA. The sample shows about 250,000 clones, 70% to 90% of them seen only once. Recovery meant two consecutive negative NP/OP PCR tests, professional clearance, or resolved symptoms. The TCR comes from a woman in her twenties or thirties who had recovered from COVID-19. The sequenced material came from PBMCs or T cells enriched from blood (not recorded which).

The DNA for the CDR3 is TGTGCCAGCAGCTCGGGAGTCAATCAGCCCCAGCATTTT. This gives the protein CASSSGVNQPQHF. The V call is TRBV7-3, the J call TRBJ1-5, with D unclear. The CDR3 extends over 13 amino acids. Trimming stripped 4 bases from V and 3 bases from J, with 7 bases between. Germline V gene sequence: CDR1 SGHTA, CDR2 FQGTGA.